Following are 8 T cell receptor beta chains from one sample sequenced in a study of blood T cell repertoires in COVID-19. Assay used: immunoSEQ multiplex PCR; TCRdb lists only in-frame clones, some missing. The data hold around 140,000 clones, with over 65% observed a single time. Sequencing was carried out using PBMCs or T cells enriched from blood (not recorded which). Every receptor here comes from a woman between 45 and 65 years old who had recovered from COVID-19.

V is TRBV24-1 and J is TRBJ2-5; TRBD1 matches at 10 bases. The CDR3 is 14 residues long. In germline, CDR1 is KGHDR, CDR2 SFDVKD. The trim removed 9 bases at V and 4 bases at J, leaving 7 bases unmatched. CDR3 sequence reads: CATAGTGARETQYF. The CDR3 nucleotides read TGTGCCACCGCCGGGACAGGGGCTCGAGAGACCCAGTACTTC.

In this sample, this clone turned up once. The CDR3 region is CASSSTMANEKLFF. The CDR3, as DNA: TGTGCCAGCAGCTCGACTATGGCAAATGAAAAACTGTTTTTT. The rearrangement links TRBV7-9 to TRBJ1-4; D is unresolved. Trimming removed 4 bases from V and 5 bases from J, with 11 bases in between. CDR1 is SEHNR, CDR2 FQNEAQ, per germline (reference sequence). This CDR3 is 14 amino acids long.

This clone showed up just once. The chain employs TRBV6-1 and TRBJ2-7; TRBD1 is a possible D gene (6 bases). This CDR3 has 14 residues. V was clipped by 1 base and J by 2 bases, with 9 bases between them. Germline V gives CDR1 MNHNS, CDR2 SASEGT. The DNA for the CDR3 is TGTGCCAGCAGTGAAGGCAGGGGCGCCTACGAGCAGTACGTC. This sequence encodes CASSEGRGAYEQYV.

This chain uses TRBV19 with TRBJ1-5, with D possibly TRBD1 on 6 matching bases. This CDR3 region has 13 residues. Germline CDR1 LNHDA, CDR2 SQIVND (reference sequence). Trimming left V 7 bases short and J 4 bases short, with 11 bases between. For the CDR3, the DNA is TGTGCCAGTAAATGGCAGGGGAATCAGCCCCAGCATTTT. Amino acids: CASKWQGNQPQHF.

This sequence joins TRBV21-1 and TRBJ2-4; no check of the table's D call, TRBD1, against the DNA was made. TRBV21-1 is recorded as a pseudogene. This CDR3 region has 13 residues. CDR3 amino acids: CASSKDRENIQYF. The CDR3 DNA reads TGTGCCAGCAGCAAGGACAGAGAAAACATTCAGTACTTC.

The chain is built from TRBV4-2 and TRBJ2-2; possible D gene TRBD2, 5 bases. The CDR3 is 16 amino acids. The V and J ends lost 1 base and 0 bases respectively, with 9 bases between them. Germline V gene sequence: CDR1 LGHNA, CDR2 YNFKEQ. The CDR3 reads CASSQGTAANTGELFF. CDR3 in DNA: TGTGCCAGCAGCCAAGGAACAGCGGCGAACACCGGGGAGCTGTTTTTT.

The chain carries TRBV5-6 and TRBJ1-5, with 9 nucleotides matching TRBD1. CDR3 length: 15 residues. V trimming: 0 bases; J trimming: 7 bases; junction bases outside the gene matches: 5. Looked up from germline, CDR1 is SGHDT and CDR2 is YYEEEE. CDR3 DNA: TGTGCCAGCAGCTTGGGGACAGGGGCACGACAGCCCCAGCATTTT. It encodes CASSLGTGARQPQHF.

CDR3 nucleotide sequence: TGTGCCATCAGCCCCCTTCTAGCTAACACCGGGGAGCTGTTTTTT. Its protein is CAISPLLANTGELFF. The chain is built from TRBV10-3 and TRBJ2-2; D is possibly TRBD2 (5 bases). Germline loops: CDR1 ENHRY, CDR2 SYGVKD. The CDR3 runs 15 residues. V was cut by 6 bases and J by 2 bases, with 13 bases left in between.